This TCR beta chain was retrieved from a study of T cell responses to AZD1222 COVID-19 vaccine. Study observations and caveats: Repertoire collection took place solely once the T cell response had peaked. Clonal diversity may have been underestimated in mostly white British donors. The reported proportion of spike-specific TCRs targeting unmutated variant regions was nearly half.

Sequencing used immunoSEQ multiplex PCR; TCRdb keeps in-frame clones, though not all of them. In the table there are 150,000 or so clones, 88% of which are singletons. Remarks on this clone: Antigen unknown.

The CDR3 contains 15 residues. The germline V gene encodes CDR1 MNHEY and CDR2 SVGAGI. Trimming cost V 6 bases and J 1 base; bases outside gene matches: 4. The rearrangement joins TRBV6-5 to TRBJ2-3, with 10 bases aligning to TRBD1. This receptor was identified in an adult in good health. This specimen consisted of peripheral blood, obtained on day 0 of AZD1222 vaccination. The CDR3 reads CASRTGGLGTDTQYF. The DNA for the CDR3 is TGTGCCAGCAGGACAGGGGGCTTGGGCACAGATACGCAGTATTTT.